These 24 T cell receptor beta chains were all obtained from the same sample, sequenced in a study of T cell repertoires in aging, cancer and after chemotherapy. Multiplex touch-down PCR with TRB-A/B primers amplified rearranged V-D-J TRB sequences. TCRdb itself ran the multiplex PCR reads through MiXCR, one entry per CDR3 protein. The sample holds about 410 distinct CDR3 sequences, under 35% seen once. TCR beta rearrangements were amplified from peripheral blood genomic DNA. Sequencing was carried out using blood. These receptors all come from a human donor with a solid tumor.

CDR3 DNA sequence: TGTGCCAGCAGCTTACCTAGCGGGGGGCCATCGTCCTACGAGCAGTACTTC. Translated, it gives CASSLPSGGPSSYEQYF. The rearrangement uses TRBV7-6 and TRBJ2-7; 11 nucleotides match TRBD2. This CDR3 region has 17 residues. The V gene end was trimmed by 2 bases and the J gene end by 1 base; junction bases not matched to a gene: 7. Germline V gene data show CDR1 as SGHVS and CDR2 as FNYEAQ.

As to this clonotype: This may arise from a read error, as a much more abundant clone is one base away. The CDR3 reads CASSLYESSYEQYF. Written as DNA, the CDR3 is TGTGCCAGCAGCTTATACGAGAGCAGCTACGAGCAGTACTTC. J is TRBJ2-7 and V is TRBV11-2; D is uncertain. Trimming took off 2 bases at V and 3 bases at J, with 11 bases between the two ends. Germline V gene sequence: CDR1 SGHAT, CDR2 FQNNGV. The CDR3 has 14 residues.

This clonotype is large (0.1 to 1%) by share. The chain combines TRBV29-1 with TRBJ1-2; TRBD1 matches 8 bases. The CDR3 is made up of 14 amino acids. The germline V gene has CDR1 SQVTM and CDR2 ANQGSEA. J was trimmed by 6 bases and V by 6 bases; bases with no gene match: 12. Here the CDR3 reads CSVGVTGALDGYTF. Written as DNA, the CDR3 is TGCAGCGTAGGCGTGACAGGGGCTCTTGATGGCTACACCTTC.

By sample share, this clonotype is large. The rearrangement links TRBV6-5 to TRBJ2-7, with 8 bases that match TRBD2. V was pared by 4 bases and J by 4 bases, with 6 bases of the junction left unmatched. CDR1 and CDR2 from the germline V gene are MNHEY and SVGAGI. The CDR3 extends over 14 amino acids. The CDR3 DNA follows: TGTGCCAGCAGTTCGCGGGGGGCGAGTTACGAGCAGTACTTC. Translating it yields CASSSRGASYEQYF.

This clonotype is labeled large. The chain has TRBV15 and TRBJ1-4; 8 nucleotides align to TRBD1. Germline lookup yields CDR1 LNHNV and CDR2 YYDKDF (reference sequence). The J segment lost 8 bases and the V segment lost 1 base, leaving 6 bases of the junction unmatched. CDR3 size: 15 residues. The CDR3 DNA follows: TGTGCCACCAGCAGAGGACTGGACAGGGTGGAAAAACTGTTTTTT. Encoded protein: CATSRGLDRVEKLFF. The whole variable domain, filled in from reference TRBV15 and TRBJ1-4, reads DAMVIQNPRYQVTQFGKPVTLSCSQTLNHNVMYWYQQKSSQAPKLLFHYYDKDFNNEADTPDNFQSRRPNTSFCFLDIRSPGLGDTAMYLCATSRGLDRVEKLFFGSGTQLSVL.

The V gene is TRBV20-1, the J gene TRBJ2-2; D possibly corresponds to TRBD1 (5 bases). V was pared by 4 bases and J by 5 bases, with 5 bases between. Germline lookup yields CDR1 DFQATT and CDR2 SNEGSKA (reference sequence). The CDR3 contains 11 residues. The chain's CDR3 is CSAKGTGELFF. CDR3 nucleotide sequence: TGCAGTGCTAAGGGGACCGGGGAGCTGTTTTTT.

This clonotype was counted a few times. The chain recombines TRBV10-3 with TRBJ1-3; D uncertain. CDR3 size: 13 residues. V lost 10 bases to trimming and J lost 4 bases, with 14 bases between them. Germline V CDR1 and CDR2: ENHRY, SYGVKD. The CDR3 DNA follows: TGTGCCACCTATATTGGGCAAGGAAACACCATATATTTT. It codes for CATYIGQGNTIYF.

This clonotype counts as large (0.1 to 1%). V gene TRBV19 combines with J gene TRBJ2-5, with D possibly TRBD2 on 7 matching bases. This CDR3 is built from 12 residues. Germline V gene data show CDR1 as LNHDA and CDR2 as SQIVND (reference sequence). With 5 bases removed from V and 5 bases from J, the gap between germline ends came to 9 bases. CDR3 DNA: TGTGCCAGTAGTCCGGGGGGCGAGACCCAGTACTTC. Protein product: CASSPGGETQYF. Full variable domain (missing parts from reference TRBV19 and TRBJ2-5): DGGITQSPKYLFRKEGQNVTLSCEQNLNHDAMYWYRQDPGQGLRLIYYSQIVNDFQKGDIAEGYSVSREKKESFPLTVTSAQKNPTAFYLCASSPGGETQYFGPGTRLLVL.

This clonotype ranks as large. The CDR3 loop is CAISESMDRGHEQYF. In DNA, the CDR3 is TGTGCCATCAGTGAGTCGATGGACAGGGGACACGAGCAGTACTTC. V usage is TRBV10-3 and J usage is TRBJ2-7, with 9 nucleotides matching TRBD1. The V gene's germline CDR1 is ENHRY and CDR2 SYGVKD. The CDR3 totals 15 residues. Unmatched junction bases numbered 5, after V lost 0 bases and J lost 5 bases.

The rearrangement links TRBV6-5 to TRBJ1-1; 7 bases map to TRBD1. The V and J ends lost 2 bases and 5 bases, in that order; junction bases with no gene match: 11. CDR3 length: 16 amino acids. CDR1 is MNHEY, CDR2 SVGAGI, per germline. CDR3 residues: CASSYRGQGVITEAFF. DNA of the CDR3: TGTGCCAGCAGTTACCGGGGGCAGGGGGTAATAACTGAAGCTTTCTTT.

This clonotype was detected a few times. V gene TRBV18 combines with J gene TRBJ2-2; D remains ambiguous. Trimming cost V 3 bases and J 5 bases, with 4 bases left between them. The CDR3 is made up of 12 amino acids. Germline lookup yields CDR1 KGHSH and CDR2 LQKENI. CDR3 nucleotides: TGTGCCAGCTCACCGATAACCGGGGAGCTGTTTTTT. It is translated as CASSPITGELFF.

By share of the sample, this clonotype is large (0.1 to 1%). The gene calls are TRBV5-4 and TRBJ2-3; 8 bases match TRBD1. Germline values: CDR1 SGHNT, CDR2 YYREEE (reference sequence). V was clipped by 4 bases and J by 4 bases; unmatched bases: 5. This CDR3 comprises 14 residues. The chain's CDR3 is CASSLTDRADTQYF. The CDR3, as DNA: TGTGCCAGCAGCCTAACGGACAGGGCAGATACGCAGTATTTT.

About this clonotype itself: This could be a read error, since a much larger clone is one nucleotide away. This chain joins TRBV19 and TRBJ2-7; D ambiguous. The CDR3 has 13 residues. Germline values: CDR1 LNHDA, CDR2 SQIVND (reference sequence). CDR3 coding DNA: TGTGCCAGTAGTATAGGGGGAACCTACAAGCAGTACTTC. As protein: CASSIGGTYKQYF.

The J gene is TRBJ1-4, the V gene TRBV20-1; no definite D call. The V gene lost 2 bases and the J gene lost 5 bases, with 9 bases spanning the gap. CDR1 DFQATT and CDR2 SNEGSKA come from the germline V gene (reference sequence). This CDR3 spans 13 amino acids. The CDR3 region has the DNA TGCAGTGCTAGACGTGACGGGAATGAAAAACTGTTTTTT. It codes for CSARRDGNEKLFF.

The chain couples TRBV7-2 to TRBJ1-5; a possible D gene is TRBD1 (5 bases). Trimming cost V 5 bases and J 3 bases, with 8 bases left between them. Germline assignment: CDR1 SGHTA and CDR2 FQGNSA. The CDR3 is 13 amino acids. CDR3 bases: TGTGCCAGCAGCCGGACAACCAATCAGCCCCAGCATTTT. Protein sequence: CASSRTTNQPQHF.

The rearrangement links TRBV14 to TRBJ1-2; D unclear. The CDR3 spans 12 residues. The germline CDR1 and CDR2 sequences are SGHDN and FVKESK. Trimming took 3 bases from V and 5 from J, leaving 7 bases between them. The CDR3 DNA reads as TGTGCCAGCAGCCAGCGGACGTATGGCTACACCTTC. It yields the protein CASSQRTYGYTF.

The gene calls are TRBV5-1 and TRBJ1-2; 11 bases line up with TRBD1. Germline V gives CDR1 SGHRS, CDR2 YFSETQ. The CDR3 consists of 13 residues. V was pared by 4 bases and J by 7 bases, with 3 bases of the junction left unmatched. CDR3 loop: CASSSGQGAGYTF. The CDR3 DNA sequence: TGCGCCAGCAGCAGCGGACAGGGGGCTGGCTACACCTTC. Looking up the rest from reference TRBV5-1 and TRBJ1-2 gives the full variable domain: KAGVTQTPRYLIKTRGQQVTLSCSPISGHRSVSWYQQTPGQGLQFLFEYFSETQRNKGNFPGRFSGRQFSNSRSEMNVSTLELGDSALYLCASSSGQGAGYTFGSGTRLTVV.

This clonotype occurred a few times. The chain has TRBV19 and TRBJ1-5; TRBD1 matches 8 bases. The CDR3 contains 18 residues. Germline lookup yields CDR1 LNHDA and CDR2 SQIVND (reference sequence). J was trimmed by 0 bases and V by 8 bases; bases with no gene match: 15. In nucleotides, the CDR3 is TGTGCCAGTTCTAGGGACAGGCTAAACCCATATAGCAATCAGCCCCAGCATTTT. This sequence encodes CASSRDRLNPYSNQPQHF.

Judged by abundance, this clonotype is large (0.1 to 1%). The genes are TRBV27 and TRBJ1-4; no definite D call. The V and J ends lost 4 bases and 0 bases respectively, with 9 bases between them. Germline V gene data show CDR1 as MNHEY and CDR2 as SMNVEV (reference sequence). CDR3 length equals 15 residues. The CDR3 nucleotides are TGTGCCAGCAGTTGGCAGAAGACAACTAATGAAAAACTGTTTTTT. Protein sequence: CASSWQKTTNEKLFF.

J is TRBJ1-1 and V is TRBV6-5; no clear D. Germline V gives CDR1 MNHEY, CDR2 SVGAGI. The CDR3 has 15 residues. V dropped 4 bases and J dropped 9 bases, with 21 bases sitting between them. The CDR3 region has the DNA TGTGCCAGCAGTTCAGGCTCCTTAGGTAGGGTTAAAGCTTTCTTT. It encodes CASSSGSLGRVKAFF.

This chain joins TRBV6-5 and TRBJ1-1; D not resolved. CDR3 length: 15 amino acids. Germline lookup yields CDR1 MNHEY and CDR2 SVGAGI. Trimming stripped 0 bases from V and 0 bases from J, with 8 bases between. CDR3 in amino acids: CASSYSGGLNTEAFF. The CDR3 DNA follows: TGTGCCAGCAGTTACTCGGGAGGGCTGAACACTGAAGCTTTCTTT.

The chain combines TRBV27 with TRBJ2-7; D possibly uses TRBD1 or TRBD2 (5 bases each). Deletions cut 0 bases from V and 3 bases from J, with 6 bases between. Germline CDR1 reads MNHEY; CDR2 reads SMNVEV (reference sequence). The length of the CDR3 is 13 residues. CDR3 DNA: TGTGCCAGCAGTTTATCGAGGGGCTACGAGCAGTACTTC. Its translation is CASSLSRGYEQYF.

The chain couples TRBV18 to TRBJ2-3; a weak D match, TRBD2 (6 bases). The V end was cut by 3 bases, the J end by 13 bases, with 23 bases between. The CDR3 length is 15 residues. Germline V gene lookup returns CDR1 KGHSH and CDR2 LQKENI. The CDR3 sequence is CASSPVGGEKEKKYF. CDR3 coding DNA: TGTGCCAGCTCACCGGTAGGCGGGGAAAAAGAGAAGAAGTATTTT.

This clonotype was counted only a few times. V and J are TRBV6-1 and TRBJ2-7, with a possible D match to TRBD1 (6 bases). From germline, CDR1 is MNHNS and CDR2 SASEGT. The V and J ends lost 8 bases and 4 bases respectively, with 12 bases between them. CDR3 size: 12 residues. This chain's CDR3 is CASYGTNYEQYF. The CDR3 nucleotides read TGTGCCAGCTATGGGACAAATTACGAGCAGTACTTC.